These 21 T cell receptor beta chains were sequenced from one sample in a study of OX40 agonist ivuxolimab in advanced cancers. The data were produced by immunoSEQ multiplex PCR, yet TCRdb's version contains in-frame clones alone and is incomplete. The sample has 39,000 or so clones; approximately 90% are singletons. The sample in question was CD4+ or CD8+ T cells sorted from blood, obtained in a trial of the OX40 agonist ivuxolimab. Receptors were obtained from an adult with an advanced solid tumor such as melanoma, head and neck, liver or kidney cancer.

The V call is TRBV6-1, the J call TRBJ2-1; D uncertain. The germline V gene encodes CDR1 MNHNS and CDR2 SASEGT. The CDR3 covers 18 residues. Trimming stripped 1 base from V and 1 base from J, with 17 bases between. DNA of the CDR3: TGTGCCAGCAGTGAAGTCTTCCGGCCCCCCCCTTCCTACAATGAGCAGTTCTTC. Translating it yields CASSEVFRPPPSYNEQFF.

The chain employs TRBV11-2 and TRBJ2-5; 9 positions agree with TRBD1. Germline lookup yields CDR1 SGHAT and CDR2 FQNNGV. The trim removed 3 bases at V and 6 bases at J, leaving 8 bases unmatched. CDR3 length: 15 amino acids. CDR3 region: CASSFLQGAEKTQYF. CDR3 coding DNA: TGTGCCAGCAGCTTCCTACAGGGGGCGGAGAAGACCCAGTACTTC.

The V and J genes are TRBV4-3 and TRBJ2-3; no definite D call. V shed 0 bases and J shed 5 bases, with 3 bases lying between them. This CDR3 has 12 residues. In germline, CDR1 is LGHNA, CDR2 YSLEER. CDR3 bases: TGCGCCAGCAGCCAAGACCTAGATACGCAGTATTTT. It encodes CASSQDLDTQYF.

The rearrangement uses TRBV28 and TRBJ1-3; D is undetermined. V lost 4 bases, J lost 3 bases, and 13 bases lay in between. The CDR3 totals 15 residues. The germline CDR1 and CDR2 sequences are MDHEN and SYDVKM. The DNA for the CDR3 is TGTGCCAGCAGTTCCCTCGGGTCGGGTGGAAACACCATATATTTT. This sequence encodes CASSSLGSGGNTIYF.

V usage is TRBV28 and J usage is TRBJ2-7, with 9 bases matching TRBD2. Germline CDR1 is MDHEN and CDR2 is SYDVKM. This CDR3 is built from 15 residues. Trimming at V came to 2 bases and at J to 2 bases, leaving 4 bases not matched to a gene. The CDR3 sequence: CASSLTGTSPYEQYF. Here the CDR3 DNA reads TGTGCCAGCAGTTTAACCGGGACTAGCCCCTACGAGCAGTACTTC.

The chain links TRBV27 to TRBJ2-7; 7 bases line up with TRBD2. The CDR3 contains 14 residues. Germline loops: CDR1 MNHEY, CDR2 SMNVEV (reference sequence). Germline trimming cut 6 bases from V and 2 bases from J; bases unmatched to any gene: 7. The CDR3 DNA is TGTGCCAGCAGCCCGGGGGGAGGGACCTACGAGCAGTACTTC. Its translation: CASSPGGGTYEQYF.

The gene calls are TRBV5-4 and TRBJ1-1, with no clear D. The V and J ends lost 0 bases and 0 bases respectively, with 9 bases between them. This CDR3 comprises 15 residues. Germline-derived CDR1 and CDR2 are SGHNT and YYREEE (reference sequence). CDR3 loop: CASSLADGLNTEAFF. The CDR3 nucleotides are TGTGCCAGCAGCTTGGCCGACGGCCTGAACACTGAAGCTTTCTTT.

The gene calls are TRBV7-6 and TRBJ2-5; D gene uncertain. There are 15 residues in the CDR3. Germline loops: CDR1 SGHVS, CDR2 FNYEAQ. Trimming removed 5 bases at V and 0 bases at J, with 13 bases between. The CDR3 loop is CASSRGASYQETQYF. The CDR3 DNA is TGTGCCAGCAGCCGTGGCGCCAGCTACCAAGAGACCCAGTACTTC.

The CDR3 coding sequence is TGTGCCAGCAGTGATATGCAGGGCCATGGCTACACCTTC. Translated: CASSDMQGHGYTF. The chain employs TRBV6-1 and TRBJ1-2, with a possible D match to TRBD1 (5 bases). The CDR3 is 13 amino acids. V dropped 3 bases and J dropped 6 bases, with 11 bases sitting between them. CDR1 and CDR2 from the germline V gene are MNHNS and SASEGT.

In DNA form, the CDR3 reads TGTGCCAGCAGTTTAACGGGGGAACCGACCTACGAGCAGTACTTC. The encoded protein is CASSLTGEPTYEQYF. The chain joins TRBV27 to TRBJ2-7; a weak D match, TRBD2 (6 bases). This CDR3 region has 15 residues. CDR1 is MNHEY, CDR2 SMNVEV, per germline (reference sequence). With 2 bases removed from V and 2 bases from J, the gap between germline ends came to 13 bases.

The chain links TRBV13 to TRBJ2-5, with D possibly TRBD2 on 6 matching bases. CDR1 and CDR2 (germline): PRHDT, FYEKMQ (reference sequence). CDR3 size: 15 residues. V lost 2 bases to trimming and J lost 2 bases, with 12 bases between them. This chain's CDR3 is CASSLQGGQQETQYF. CDR3 sequence (DNA): TGTGCCAGCAGCTTACAGGGAGGACAACAAGAGACCCAGTACTTC.

CDR3 in DNA: TGTGCCAGCAGTGAACAGGGGGCTGCAGGAGAGACCCAGTACTTC. Its protein is CASSEQGAAGETQYF. The chain couples TRBV6-1 to TRBJ2-5, with 8 bases matching TRBD1. Germline CDR1 is MNHNS and CDR2 is SASEGT. The ends lost 2 bases at V and 4 bases at J; junction bases unmatched: 6. There are 15 residues in the CDR3.

This chain connects TRBV9 to TRBJ1-5; TRBD1 aligns across 9 bases. CDR1 and CDR2 from the germline V gene are SGDLS and YYNGEE. The CDR3 is made up of 15 amino acids. V lost 5 bases and J lost 3; bases outside the gene matches: 6. CDR3 DNA: TGTGCCAGCAGTGGGACAGGGTGGCCCAATCAGCCCCAGCATTTT. It translates to CASSGTGWPNQPQHF.

The J gene is TRBJ2-7, the V gene TRBV30; possible D gene TRBD1, 6 bases. The germline V and J ends were trimmed by 4 bases and 3 bases, with 13 bases remaining between them. CDR3 size: 13 residues. Germline lookup yields CDR1 GTSNPN and CDR2 SVGIG (reference sequence). The CDR3 nucleotides are TGTGCCTGGAATACAGGGTTTCACTACGAGCAGTACTTC. This gives the protein CAWNTGFHYEQYF.

This clone appeared once. The chain has TRBV4-1 and TRBJ1-2; D is possibly TRBD1 (5 bases). The CDR3 sequence is 15 residues long. The V end lost 1 base, the J end lost 5 bases, and 14 bases lay between the germline ends. CDR1 MGHRA and CDR2 YSYEKL come from the germline V gene. This CDR3 is CASSQVKGDRYGYTF. The CDR3 DNA is TGCGCCAGCAGCCAAGTAAAAGGGGATAGGTATGGCTACACCTTC.

The V call is TRBV4-1, the J call TRBJ2-7; D remains ambiguous. The CDR3 runs 15 residues. Germline V gene lookup returns CDR1 MGHRA and CDR2 YSYEKL. V lost 0 bases and J lost 7, with 16 bases in between. This CDR3 is CASSQDHDLPLEQYF. In nucleotides, the CDR3 is TGCGCCAGCAGCCAAGATCATGATTTACCCCTGGAGCAGTACTTC.

The chain is built from TRBV7-6 and TRBJ2-7; possible D gene TRBD2, 5 bases. Trimming cost V 1 base and J 3 bases, with 22 bases left between them. CDR1 and CDR2 (germline): SGHVS, FNYEAQ. This CDR3 has 18 residues. The CDR3 sequence: CASSLDLPLPGLNYEQYF. CDR3 DNA: TGTGCCAGCAGCTTAGACCTACCCTTACCTGGACTTAACTACGAGCAGTACTTC.

This clone was observed a single time. Here the CDR3 DNA reads TGTGCCAGCAGGATGTGGTCGCAGGACCACGAGCAGTACTTC. Protein: CASRMWSQDHEQYF. V usage is TRBV6-5 and J usage is TRBJ2-7; no clear D gene. The CDR3 extends over 14 amino acids. V shed 6 bases and J shed 5 bases, with 17 bases lying between them. Germline loops: CDR1 MNHEY, CDR2 SVGAGI.

The rearrangement joins TRBV29-1 to TRBJ2-7, with 11 positions matching TRBD2. J gave up 0 bases and V 6 bases, and 4 bases lay outside the gene matches. Germline assignment: CDR1 SQVTM and CDR2 ANQGSEA. The CDR3 has 14 residues. The CDR3: CSVRGTSGSYEQYF. CDR3 sequence (DNA): TGCAGCGTCCGGGGGACTAGCGGCTCCTACGAGCAGTACTTC.

This chain links TRBV19 with TRBJ2-7; no clear D gene. The CDR3 is 13 amino acids. Germline V CDR1 and CDR2: LNHDA, SQIVND (reference sequence). The V and J ends lost 5 bases and 3 bases respectively, with 11 bases between them. CDR3 region: CASSGNVGYEQYF. For the CDR3, the DNA is TGTGCCAGTAGTGGGAATGTGGGCTACGAGCAGTACTTC.

This chain connects TRBV11-2 to TRBJ2-5, with D maybe TRBD2 (5 bases). Between the trimmed V and J ends, which lost 2 bases and 4 bases, there was a span of 5 bases. The CDR3 covers 12 residues. Looked up from germline, CDR1 is SGHAT and CDR2 is FQNNGV. CDR3 DNA: TGTGCCAGCAGCTTAAGCGGAGAGACCCAGTACTTC. Its protein is CASSLSGETQYF. Supplemented by reference TRBV11-2 and TRBJ2-5, the full variable domain reads EAGVAQSPRYKIIEKRQSVAFWCNPISGHATLYWYQQILGQGPKLLIQFQNNGVVDDSQLPKDRFSAERLKGVDSTLKIQPAKLEDSAVYLCASSLSGETQYFGPGTRLLVL.